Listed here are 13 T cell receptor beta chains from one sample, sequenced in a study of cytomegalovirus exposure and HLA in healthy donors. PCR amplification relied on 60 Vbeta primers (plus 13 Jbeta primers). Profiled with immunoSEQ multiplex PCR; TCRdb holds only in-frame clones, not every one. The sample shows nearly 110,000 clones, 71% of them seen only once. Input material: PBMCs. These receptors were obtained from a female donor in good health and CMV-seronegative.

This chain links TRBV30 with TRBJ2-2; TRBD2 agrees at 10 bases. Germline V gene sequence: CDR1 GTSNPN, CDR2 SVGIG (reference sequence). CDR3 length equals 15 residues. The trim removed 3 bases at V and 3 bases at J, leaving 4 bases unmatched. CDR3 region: CAWRASGRDTGELFF. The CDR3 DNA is TGTGCCTGGAGGGCGAGCGGGAGGGACACCGGGGAGCTGTTTTTT.

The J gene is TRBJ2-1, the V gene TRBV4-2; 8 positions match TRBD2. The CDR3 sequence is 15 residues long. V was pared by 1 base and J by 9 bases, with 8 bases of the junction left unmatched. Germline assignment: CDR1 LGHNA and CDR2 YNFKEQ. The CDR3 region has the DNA TGTGCCAGCAGCCAAGCTTTACGGGAGGGCCCTGAGCAGTTCTTC. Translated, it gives CASSQALREGPEQFF.

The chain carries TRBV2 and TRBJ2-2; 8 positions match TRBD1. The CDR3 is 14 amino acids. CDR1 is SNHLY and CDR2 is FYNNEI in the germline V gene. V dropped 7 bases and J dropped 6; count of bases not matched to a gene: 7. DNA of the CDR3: TGTGCCAGCAAGTCAGGGGGCGCACCCGGGGAGCTGTTTTTT. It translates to CASKSGGAPGELFF.

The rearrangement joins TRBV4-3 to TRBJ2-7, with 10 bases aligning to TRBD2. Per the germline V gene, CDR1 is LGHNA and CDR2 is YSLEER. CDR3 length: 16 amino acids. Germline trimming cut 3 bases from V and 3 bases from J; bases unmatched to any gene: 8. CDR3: CASSHRRGTSDYEQYF. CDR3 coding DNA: TGCGCCAGCAGCCACCGACGGGGGACTAGCGACTACGAGCAGTACTTC.

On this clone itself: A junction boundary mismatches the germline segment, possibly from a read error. The CDR3 is CGGRSTGGFGYGYTF. Written as DNA, the CDR3 is TGCGGAGGGAGATCAACAGGGGGCTTTGGCTATGGCTACACCTTC. The chain is built from TRBV6-4 and TRBJ1-2; 9 nucleotides match TRBD1. The CDR3 runs to 15 residues. CDR1 and CDR2 from the germline V gene are MRHNA and SNTAGT.

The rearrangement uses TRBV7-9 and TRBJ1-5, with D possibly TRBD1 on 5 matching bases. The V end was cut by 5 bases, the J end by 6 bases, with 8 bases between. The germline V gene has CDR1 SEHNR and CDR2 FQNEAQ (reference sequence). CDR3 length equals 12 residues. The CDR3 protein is CASSLTGQPQHF. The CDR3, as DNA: TGTGCCAGCAGCCTCACAGGTCAGCCCCAGCATTTT.

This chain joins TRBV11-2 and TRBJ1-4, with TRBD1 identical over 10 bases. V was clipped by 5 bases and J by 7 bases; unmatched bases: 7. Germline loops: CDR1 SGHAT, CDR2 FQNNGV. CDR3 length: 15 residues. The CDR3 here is CASSQWTGGVEKLFF. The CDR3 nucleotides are TGTGCCAGCAGCCAGTGGACAGGGGGTGTTGAAAAACTGTTTTTT.

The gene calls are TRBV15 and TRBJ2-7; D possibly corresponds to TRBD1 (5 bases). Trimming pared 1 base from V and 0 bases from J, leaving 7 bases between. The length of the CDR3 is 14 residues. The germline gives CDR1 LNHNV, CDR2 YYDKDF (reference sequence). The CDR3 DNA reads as TGTGCCACCAGCAGAGCAGGGCCCTCCTACGAGCAGTACTTC. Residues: CATSRAGPSYEQYF. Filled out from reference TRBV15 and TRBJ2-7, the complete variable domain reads DAMVIQNPRYQVTQFGKPVTLSCSQTLNHNVMYWYQQKSSQAPKLLFHYYDKDFNNEADTPDNFQSRRPNTSFCFLDIRSPGLGDTAMYLCATSRAGPSYEQYFGPGTRLTVT.

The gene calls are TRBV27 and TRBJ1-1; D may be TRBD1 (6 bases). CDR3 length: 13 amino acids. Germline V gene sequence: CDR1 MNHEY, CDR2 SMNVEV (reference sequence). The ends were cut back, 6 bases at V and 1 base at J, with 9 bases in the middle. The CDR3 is CASRGATNTEAFF. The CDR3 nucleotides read TGTGCCAGCAGGGGGGCAACGAACACTGAAGCTTTCTTT.

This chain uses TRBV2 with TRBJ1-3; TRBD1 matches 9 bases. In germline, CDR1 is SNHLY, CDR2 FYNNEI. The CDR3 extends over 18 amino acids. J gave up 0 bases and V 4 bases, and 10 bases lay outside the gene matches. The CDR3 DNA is TGTGCCAGCAGTGGCTGGGACAGGGACCTGTTCTCTGGAAACACCATATATTTT. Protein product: CASSGWDRDLFSGNTIYF.

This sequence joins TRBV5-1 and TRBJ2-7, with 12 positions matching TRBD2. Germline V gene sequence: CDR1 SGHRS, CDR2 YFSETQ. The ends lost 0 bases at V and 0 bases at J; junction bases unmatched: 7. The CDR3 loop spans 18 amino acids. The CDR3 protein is CASSLGLAGAPSSYEQYF. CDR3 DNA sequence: TGCGCCAGCAGCTTGGGACTAGCGGGAGCCCCAAGCTCCTACGAGCAGTACTTC.

CDR3 DNA: TGTGCCAGCAGCGCGGGTGGCGACCCCTCCTACGAGCAGTACTTC. This codes for CASSAGGDPSYEQYF. The chain employs TRBV13 and TRBJ2-7, with D possibly TRBD2 on 5 matching bases. Germline CDR1 and CDR2: PRHDT and FYEKMQ (reference sequence). V dropped 5 bases and J dropped 0 bases, with 14 bases sitting between them. The CDR3 spans 15 residues.

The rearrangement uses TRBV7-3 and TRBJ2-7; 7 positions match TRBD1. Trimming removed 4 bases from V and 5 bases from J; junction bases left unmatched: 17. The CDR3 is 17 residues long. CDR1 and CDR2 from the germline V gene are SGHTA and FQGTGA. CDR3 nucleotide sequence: TGTGCCAGCAGCTATATAGGTAGGGGGCGAATTAGGGACGAGCAGTACTTC. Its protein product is CASSYIGRGRIRDEQYF.